These 25 T cell receptor beta chains came from one sample sequenced in a study of blood T cell repertoires in COVID-19. Method: immunoSEQ multiplex PCR; TCRdb's copy keeps in-frame clones and lacks some. The sample records roughly 150,000 clones, roughly 91% being singletons. Sequencing was performed on peripheral blood. The receptors were sampled from a man between 18 and 29 years old with acute or convalescent COVID-19.

The CDR3 bases are TGTGCCAGCAGCGTAGACAGCCTTAAAAATTCACCCCTCCACTTT. It encodes CASSVDSLKNSPLHF. The rearrangement uses TRBV9 and TRBJ1-6; the D is unclear. Per the germline V gene, CDR1 is SGDLS and CDR2 is YYNGEE. The V and J ends lost 0 bases and 7 bases respectively, with 11 bases between them. The CDR3 extends over 15 amino acids.

The rearrangement links TRBV19 to TRBJ2-7; 7 nucleotides agree with TRBD1. Germline V CDR1 and CDR2: LNHDA, SQIVND (reference sequence). With 5 bases clipped from V and 8 bases from J, the junction kept 15 bases outside the gene matches. There are 15 residues in the CDR3. The CDR3 nucleotides read TGTGCCAGTAGTGGACCCGGGACAGACTTCTATCAGCAGTACTTC. Protein: CASSGPGTDFYQQYF. Based on the CDR3 plus reference TRBV19 and TRBJ2-7, the full variable domain is DGGITQSPKYLFRKEGQNVTLSCEQNLNHDAMYWYRQDPGQGLRLIYYSQIVNDFQKGDIAEGYSVSREKKESFPLTVTSAQKNPTAFYLCASSGPGTDFYQQYFGPGTRLTVT.

The V and J genes are TRBV6-5 and TRBJ1-1, with unresolved D. There are 15 residues in the CDR3. The V end was cut by 6 bases, the J end by 0 bases, with 14 bases between. CDR1 is MNHEY and CDR2 is SVGAGI in the germline V gene. The CDR3 loop is CASRNEEVVNTEAFF. CDR3 DNA sequence: TGTGCCAGCAGGAACGAGGAGGTTGTGAACACTGAAGCTTTCTTT.

This clone showed up just once. This chain links TRBV5-1 with TRBJ2-3; a possible D gene is TRBD1 (5 bases). The CDR3 length is 15 residues. Germline-derived CDR1 and CDR2 are SGHRS and YFSETQ. Trimming left V 0 bases short and J 2 bases short, with 10 bases between. The CDR3 bases are TGCGCCAGCAGCTTGGAGGACATCCTCACAGATACGCAGTATTTT. Translation: CASSLEDILTDTQYF.

The chain recombines TRBV7-5 with TRBJ2-7; the table's D gene call, TRBD2, was not cross checked with the DNA. TRBV7-5 is a pseudogene locus. This CDR3 is built from 14 residues. In DNA form, the CDR3 reads TGTGCCAGGATGGTAACTTCGGGGTCCTACGAGCAGTACTTC. It codes for CARMVTSGSYEQYF.

The chain combines TRBV24-1 with TRBJ1-1; 8 bases align to TRBD1. CDR1 is KGHDR and CDR2 is SFDVKD in the germline V gene. V was clipped by 7 bases and J by 3 bases; unmatched bases: 12. The CDR3 consists of 16 residues. The CDR3 here is CATSAGTGPRDTEAFF. The CDR3 DNA reads as TGTGCCACCAGCGCAGGGACAGGACCTAGGGACACTGAAGCTTTCTTT.

This chain joins TRBV9 and TRBJ1-1; 7 bases align to TRBD1. The V and J ends lost 0 bases and 0 bases, in that order; junction bases with no gene match: 2. The CDR3 is 15 amino acids. Germline CDR1 and CDR2: SGDLS and YYNGEE. CDR3 nucleotide sequence: TGTGCCAGCAGCGTAGAGGGGGCAGTGAACACTGAAGCTTTCTTT. Amino acids: CASSVEGAVNTEAFF.

The chain joins TRBV6-6 to TRBJ2-1; TRBD2 might be the D (6 bases). Trimming took off 5 bases at V and 2 bases at J, with 13 bases between the two ends. Germline CDR1 is MNHNY and CDR2 is SVGAGI (reference sequence). The CDR3 contains 15 residues. CDR3 sequence reads: CASSLSGLPYNEQFF. DNA of the CDR3: TGTGCCAGCAGTCTTAGCGGTTTGCCCTACAATGAGCAGTTCTTC.

This clone was detected a few times. The rearrangement joins TRBV7-6 to TRBJ2-1, with TRBD2 matching over 8 bases. Germline CDR1 and CDR2: SGHVS and FNYEAQ. J lost 9 bases, V lost 3 bases, and 4 bases had no gene match. The CDR3 length is 13 residues. The CDR3 reads CASSFGGDIEQFF. The CDR3 nucleotides are TGTGCCAGCAGCTTCGGGGGGGATATTGAGCAGTTCTTC. Variable domain in full (rest from reference TRBV7-6 and TRBJ2-1): GAGVSQSPRYKVTKRGQDVALRCDPISGHVSLYWYRQALGQGPEFLTYFNYEAQQDKSGLPNDRFSAERPEGSISTLTIQRTEQRDSAMYRCASSFGGDIEQFFGPGTRLTVL.

V is TRBV7-2 and J is TRBJ1-4, with D perhaps matching TRBD1 (5 bases). This CDR3 contains 15 residues. Germline lookup yields CDR1 SGHTA and CDR2 FQGNSA. Trimming removed 7 bases at V and 5 bases at J, with 17 bases between. The CDR3 DNA reads TGTGCCAGCACCCCCTGGGGGGGGAGAAATGAAAAACTGTTTTTT. Amino acids: CASTPWGGRNEKLFF.

The rearrangement uses TRBV5-1 and TRBJ2-1, with D perhaps matching TRBD2 (5 bases). Looked up from germline, CDR1 is SGHRS and CDR2 is YFSETQ. This CDR3 has 15 amino acids. The germline V and J ends were trimmed by 5 bases and 4 bases, with 16 bases remaining between them. DNA for the CDR3: TGCGCCAGCAGTCCCAATAGCGTCGGTTACAATGAGCAGTTCTTC. Translation: CASSPNSVGYNEQFF.

This clone has more than one count but fewer than ten. This chain joins TRBV2 and TRBJ1-3; D perhaps matches TRBD1 (5 bases). V lost 6 bases and J lost 0, with 12 bases in between. Germline lookup yields CDR1 SNHLY and CDR2 FYNNEI. The CDR3 length is 15 residues. This chain's CDR3 is CASRPDSYSGNTIYF. The CDR3 DNA sequence: TGTGCCAGCAGGCCAGACAGCTACTCTGGAAACACCATATATTTT.

The CDR3 spells CASRVPGLTLNEKLFF. Here the CDR3 DNA reads TGTGCCTCGCGGGTGCCGGGACTTACCCTTAATGAAAAACTGTTTTTT. The J gene is TRBJ1-4, the V gene TRBV24-1, with D possibly being TRBD1 (5 bases). V gave up 12 bases and J gave up 4 bases, with 23 bases separating them. The CDR3 covers 16 residues. Per germline, CDR1 KGHDR and CDR2 SFDVKD.

The J gene is TRBJ2-7, the V gene TRBV3-1 (or the pseudogene TRBV3-2); TRBD2 might be the D (6 bases). The ends were cut back, 1 base at V and 1 base at J, with 8 bases in the middle. CDR3 size: 14 residues. The germline V gene encodes CDR1 LGHDT and CDR2 YNNKEL (reference sequence). CDR3 in DNA: TGTGCCAGCAGCCAAGCGGCGGGGTCCTACGAGCAGTACTTC. It specifies CASSQAAGSYEQYF.

This clone was recorded once. The CDR3 loop reads CASRRQTGADEQYF. DNA of the CDR3: TGTGCCAGCAGAAGACAGACTGGGGCCGACGAGCAGTACTTC. The chain recombines TRBV6-5 with TRBJ2-7, with D maybe TRBD1 (5 bases). The ends were cut back, 6 bases at V and 5 bases at J, with 17 bases in the middle. The CDR3 spans 14 residues. Germline loops: CDR1 MNHEY, CDR2 SVGAGI.

The rearrangement links TRBV19 to TRBJ1-5; 7 bases map to TRBD1. The CDR3 has 14 amino acids. Germline V gene data show CDR1 as LNHDA and CDR2 as SQIVND (reference sequence). J gave up 3 bases and V 6 bases, and 5 bases lay outside the gene matches. The CDR3 sequence is CASRYRGDNQPQHF. Written as DNA, the CDR3 is TGTGCCAGTAGATACAGGGGAGACAATCAGCCCCAGCATTTT. Filled out from reference TRBV19 and TRBJ1-5, the complete variable domain reads DGGITQSPKYLFRKEGQNVTLSCEQNLNHDAMYWYRQDPGQGLRLIYYSQIVNDFQKGDIAEGYSVSREKKESFPLTVTSAQKNPTAFYLCASRYRGDNQPQHFGDGTRLSIL.

J is TRBJ1-4 and V is TRBV5-1, with 8 positions matching TRBD1. This CDR3 contains 14 residues. Losses at the gene ends were 4 bases for V and 6 bases for J; bases not matched to a gene: 5. The germline gives CDR1 SGHRS, CDR2 YFSETQ. The CDR3 sequence is CASSLGQGYEKLFF. CDR3 coding DNA: TGCGCCAGCAGCCTTGGACAGGGATATGAAAAACTGTTTTTT.

This chain links TRBV14 with TRBJ1-4; 7 bases are shared with TRBD1. Trimming removed 3 bases from V and 4 bases from J; junction bases left unmatched: 5. Germline V lookup: CDR1 SGHDN, CDR2 FVKESK. There are 15 residues in the CDR3. The CDR3 loop reads CASSHRRQGNEKLFF. The CDR3 DNA reads as TGTGCCAGCAGCCACCGACGACAGGGTAATGAAAAACTGTTTTTT.

For this clone: This CDR3 is also generated by other DNA sequences in the sample. The CDR3 spells CASRTGGTEAFF. CDR3 coding DNA: TGTGCCAGCAGGACAGGGGGAACTGAAGCTTTCTTT. J is TRBJ1-1 and V is TRBV27, with 9 bases aligning to TRBD1. Germline V gives CDR1 MNHEY, CDR2 SMNVEV (reference sequence). The junction had 1 base not matched to a gene; V was cut back by 6 bases and J by 5 bases. This CDR3 region has 12 residues.

This chain uses TRBV14 with TRBJ1-2, with 8 bases identical to TRBD1. This CDR3 has 14 amino acids. Unmatched junction bases numbered 5, after V lost 0 bases and J lost 8 bases. CDR1 SGHDN and CDR2 FVKESK come from the germline V gene. CDR3 loop: CASSQDRQGAGYTF. DNA of the CDR3: TGTGCCAGCAGCCAAGATCGTCAGGGGGCGGGCTACACCTTC. The whole variable domain, filled in from reference TRBV14 and TRBJ1-2, reads EAGVTQFPSHSVIEKGQTVTLRCDPISGHDNLYWYRRVMGKEIKFLLHFVKESKQDESGMPNNRFLAERTGGTYSTLKVQPAELEDSGVYFCASSQDRQGAGYTFGSGTRLTVV.

The chain is built from TRBV5-8 and TRBJ1-5, with 7 bases lining up with TRBD1. The CDR3 totals 14 residues. Germline loops: CDR1 SGHTS, CDR2 YDEGEE. J gave up 9 bases and V 2 bases, and 8 bases lay outside the gene matches. The CDR3 bases are TGTGCCAGCAGCTTACGGACAGGAGGGGGGCCCCAGCATTTT. Translation: CASSLRTGGGPQHF.

There are a few counts of this clone. CDR3 sequence reads: CASTSQGMWEKLFF. CDR3 coding DNA: TGTGCCAGCACCAGCCAGGGGATGTGGGAAAAACTGTTTTTT. This sequence joins TRBV3-1 (or the pseudogene TRBV3-2) and TRBJ1-4; a possible D gene is TRBD1 (6 bases). CDR3 length: 14 amino acids. Germline V gene data show CDR1 as LGHDT and CDR2 as YNNKEL (reference sequence). Trimming removed 7 bases at V and 8 bases at J, with 17 bases between.

This clone was seen a single time. The chain is built from TRBV2 and TRBJ1-4, with a weak D call TRBD1 (5 bases). The CDR3 extends over 16 amino acids. V lost 7 bases to trimming and J lost 3 bases, with 18 bases between them. Germline CDR1 SNHLY, CDR2 FYNNEI. CDR3 sequence reads: CASTPPFGTANEKLFF. The CDR3 DNA reads TGTGCCAGCACCCCCCCCTTCGGGACTGCTAATGAAAAACTGTTTTTT.

The chain employs TRBV7-9 and TRBJ2-3, with TRBD1 matching 7 bases. Germline CDR1 and CDR2: SEHNR and FQNEAQ (reference sequence). CDR3 size: 16 residues. V shed 4 bases and J 2 bases; nucleotides not matched to a gene: 9. The CDR3 loop reads CASSWDSLAPTDTQYF. DNA for the CDR3: TGTGCCAGCAGCTGGGACAGCCTTGCCCCCACAGATACGCAGTATTTT.

This clone came up once. The V and J genes are TRBV19 and TRBJ2-1, with TRBD2 matching 10 bases. V was clipped by 3 bases and J by 8 bases; unmatched bases: 7. Germline CDR1 LNHDA, CDR2 SQIVND (reference sequence). The CDR3 covers 15 residues. Here the CDR3 DNA reads TGTGCCAGTAGTATCAGCGGGGGGGCTGTTGATGAGCAGTTCTTC. Protein: CASSISGGAVDEQFF. Looking up the rest from reference TRBV19 and TRBJ2-1 gives the full variable domain: DGGITQSPKYLFRKEGQNVTLSCEQNLNHDAMYWYRQDPGQGLRLIYYSQIVNDFQKGDIAEGYSVSREKKESFPLTVTSAQKNPTAFYLCASSISGGAVDEQFFGPGTRLTVL.